The entry that follows covers one TCR beta chain sequence. J gave up 9 bases and V 5 bases, and 5 bases lay outside the gene matches. CDR3 length equals 15 residues. Germline-derived CDR1 and CDR2 are SGHTA and FQGNSA. The data originate from a study of blood T cell repertoires in COVID-19. At the level of the study: Nucleic acid was either cDNA or gDNA, and it came from T cells, B-cell-depleted T cells, or PBMCs.

As originally analysed: By means of reference gene primer amplification, nucleated cell counts were estimated. TCRdb's table, derived via immunoSEQ multiplex PCR, lists solely in-frame clones and lacks some. Clone size and V and J calls were adopted from that table, with D and trimming inferred from the DNA. The sample has approximately 140,000 clones, 87% seen once. The V call is TRBV7-2, the J call TRBJ2-4, with 15 bases aligning to TRBD2. The clonotype originates from a woman in her fifties or sixties with active or convalescent COVID-19. Sequencing input: peripheral blood. For the CDR3, the DNA is TGTGCCAGCAGCCTTGGACTAGCGGGGGGGATCATTCAGTACTTC. The encoded protein is CASSLGLAGGIIQYF. Based on the CDR3 plus reference TRBV7-2 and TRBJ2-4, the full variable domain is GAGVSQSPSNKVTEKGKDVELRCDPISGHTALYWYRQSLGQGLEFLIYFQGNSAPDKSGLPSDRFSAERTGGSVSTLTIQRTQQEDSAVYLCASSLGLAGGIIQYFGAGTRLSVL.